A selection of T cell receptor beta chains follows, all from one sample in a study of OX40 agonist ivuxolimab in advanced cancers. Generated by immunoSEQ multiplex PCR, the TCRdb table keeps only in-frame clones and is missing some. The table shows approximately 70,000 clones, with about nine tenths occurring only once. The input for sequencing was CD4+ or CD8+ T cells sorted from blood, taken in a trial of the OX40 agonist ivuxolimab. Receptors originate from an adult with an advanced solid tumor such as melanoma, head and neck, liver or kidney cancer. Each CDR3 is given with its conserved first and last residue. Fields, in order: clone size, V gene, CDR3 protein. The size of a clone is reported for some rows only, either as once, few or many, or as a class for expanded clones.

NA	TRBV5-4	CASSLGTVGRGYTF
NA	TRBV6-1	CASSELGDTQYF
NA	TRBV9	CASSVAAAGGAGNEQFF
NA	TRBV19	CASGRDAAQGTQYF
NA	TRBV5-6	CASSHWGGTGELFF
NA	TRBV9	CASSLEGGPYNEQFF
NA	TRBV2	CASSKTGTGVQPQHF
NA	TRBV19	CASSTGQGVYGYTF
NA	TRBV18	CASSRGIDDGYTF
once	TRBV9	CASSPRRVTDTQYF
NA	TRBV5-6	CASSSQSTNEKLFF
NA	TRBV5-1	CASTRGTGGLETQYF
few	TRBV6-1	CASRGLNLNTEAFF
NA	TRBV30	CAWESSGQAADTQYF
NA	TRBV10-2	CASRQAIYTEAFF
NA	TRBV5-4	CASSSDGTMNTEAFF
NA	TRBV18	CASSPPGGLGETQYF
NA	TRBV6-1	CASRDNLGGYTF
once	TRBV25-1	CASSEFRTSGETQYF
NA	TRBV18	CASSPSGLAGVTGELFF
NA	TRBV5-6	CASSLEEDLTDTQYF
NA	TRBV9	CASSRRQGAYEQYF
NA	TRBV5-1	CASSIQGNSPLHF
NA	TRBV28	CASRREGNEQFF
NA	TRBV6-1	CASSPNYGYTF
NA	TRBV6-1	CASSEASGRSDTQYF
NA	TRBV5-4	CASSSPSGASTDTQYF
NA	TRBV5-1	CASSQGETQYF
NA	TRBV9	CASSVGALTVNTEAFF
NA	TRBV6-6	CASSSGQGQSNQPQHF
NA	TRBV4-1	CASSLTSVNSYEQYF
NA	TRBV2	CASSGTGSYNEQFF
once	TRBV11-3	CASSLGSSGANVLTF
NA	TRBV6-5	CASSGAKTAQETQYF
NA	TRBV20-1	CSAPLRAQYF
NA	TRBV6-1	CASSPGRTETYGYTF